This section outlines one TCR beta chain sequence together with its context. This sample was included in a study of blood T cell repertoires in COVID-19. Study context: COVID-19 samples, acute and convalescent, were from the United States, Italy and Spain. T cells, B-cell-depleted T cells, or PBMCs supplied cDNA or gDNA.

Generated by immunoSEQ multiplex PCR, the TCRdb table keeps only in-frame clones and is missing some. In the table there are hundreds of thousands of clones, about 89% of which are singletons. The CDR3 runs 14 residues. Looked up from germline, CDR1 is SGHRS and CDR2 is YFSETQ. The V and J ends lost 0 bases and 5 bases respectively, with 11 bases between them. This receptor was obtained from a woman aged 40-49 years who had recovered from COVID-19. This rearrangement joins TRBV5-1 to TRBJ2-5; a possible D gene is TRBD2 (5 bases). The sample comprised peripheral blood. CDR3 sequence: CASSLGHPGETQYF. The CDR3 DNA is TGCGCCAGCAGCTTGGGGCATCCGGGGGAGACCCAGTACTTC.